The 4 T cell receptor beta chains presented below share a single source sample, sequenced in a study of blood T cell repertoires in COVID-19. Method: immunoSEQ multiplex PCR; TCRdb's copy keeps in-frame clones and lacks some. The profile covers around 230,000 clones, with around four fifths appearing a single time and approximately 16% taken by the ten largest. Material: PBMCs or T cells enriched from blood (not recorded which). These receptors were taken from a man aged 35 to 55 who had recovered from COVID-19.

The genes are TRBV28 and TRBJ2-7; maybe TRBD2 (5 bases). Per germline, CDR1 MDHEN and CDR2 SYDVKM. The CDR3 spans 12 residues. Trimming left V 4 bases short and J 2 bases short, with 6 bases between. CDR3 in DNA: TGTGCCAGCAGTTCGGGAACCTACGAGCAGTACTTC. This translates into CASSSGTYEQYF.

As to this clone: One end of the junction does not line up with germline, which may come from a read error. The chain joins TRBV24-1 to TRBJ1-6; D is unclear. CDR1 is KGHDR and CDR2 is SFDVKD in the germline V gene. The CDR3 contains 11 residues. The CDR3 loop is CLLPRYSPLHF. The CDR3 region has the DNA TGCCTTCTACCGAGATATTCACCCCTCCACTTT.

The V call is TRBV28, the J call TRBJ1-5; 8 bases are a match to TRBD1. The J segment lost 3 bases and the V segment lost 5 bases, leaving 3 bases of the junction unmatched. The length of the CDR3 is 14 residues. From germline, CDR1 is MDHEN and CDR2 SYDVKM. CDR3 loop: CASSLTGVNQPQHF. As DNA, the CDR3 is TGTGCCAGCAGTCTGACAGGGGTCAATCAGCCCCAGCATTTT. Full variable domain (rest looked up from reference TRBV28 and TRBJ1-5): DVKVTQSSRYLVKRTGEKVFLECVQDMDHENMFWYRQDPGLGLRLIYFSYDVKMKEKGDIPEGYSVSREKKERFSLILESASTNQTSMYLCASSLTGVNQPQHFGDGTRLSIL.

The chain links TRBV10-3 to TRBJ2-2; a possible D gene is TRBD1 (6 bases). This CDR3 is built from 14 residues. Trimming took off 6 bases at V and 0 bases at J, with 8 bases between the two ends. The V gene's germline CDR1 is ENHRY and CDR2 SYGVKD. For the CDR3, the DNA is TGTGCCATCAGACAGGGAGCGAACACCGGGGAGCTGTTTTTT. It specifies CAIRQGANTGELFF.